The 10 T cell receptor beta chains in this list originate from one sample, sequenced in a study of shared clonotypes between healthy human individuals. Libraries were prepared by immunoSEQ multiplex PCR; TCRdb keeps only in-frame clonotypes and omits some of them. Of some 2,100,000 clones in the sample, about 92% are singletons; the top ten hold 1.7%. Naive CD8 populations comprised CD45RO-negative cells positively selected for CCR7, excluding terminally differentiated effector memory CD45RA+ cells. Sequencing used naive CD8+ T cells from PBMCs. The receptors stem from a man aged 18 to 35 in good health. Some clones in this sample may be carry-over from other donors' samples.

V is TRBV21-1 and J is TRBJ2-1. TRBV21-1 is flagged as a pseudogene. The CDR3 is made up of 17 amino acids. The CDR3 reads CASRRARGGSGYNEQFF. CDR3 nucleotide sequence: TGTGCCAGCAGGCGAGCCAGGGGGGGGAGTGGCTACAATGAGCAGTTCTTC.

The rearrangement joins TRBV9 to TRBJ1-1; D is unresolved. Germline V gene sequence: CDR1 SGDLS, CDR2 YYNGEE. CDR3 length: 16 amino acids. Between the trimmed V and J ends, which lost 0 bases and 0 bases, there was a span of 12 bases. DNA of the CDR3: TGTGCCAGCAGCGTAGCTCCGTTTGGGATGAACACTGAAGCTTTCTTT. Protein: CASSVAPFGMNTEAFF.

The chain employs TRBV28 and TRBJ1-2; D may be TRBD1 (6 bases). This CDR3 spans 16 amino acids. Trimming pared 6 bases from V and 2 bases from J, leaving 19 bases between. Germline CDR1 MDHEN, CDR2 SYDVKM. This CDR3 is CASSTPGQGSNYGYTF. The DNA of the CDR3 is TGTGCCAGCAGCACCCCCGGTCAGGGGTCGAACTATGGCTACACCTTC.

The genes are TRBV4-3 and TRBJ1-2; TRBD1 matches at 10 bases. Looked up from germline, CDR1 is LGHNA and CDR2 is YSLEER. After removal of 0 bases from V and 6 bases from J, the junction contained 10 bases not matched to a gene. The CDR3 has 17 amino acids. The CDR3 is CASSQEITGTGAHGYTF. In nucleotides, the CDR3 is TGCGCCAGCAGCCAAGAGATCACCGGGACAGGGGCTCATGGCTACACCTTC.

The chain uses TRBV28 and TRBJ1-5; D possibly corresponds to TRBD1 (6 bases). V lost 8 bases and J lost 0, with 17 bases in between. This CDR3 is built from 16 residues. The germline V gene encodes CDR1 MDHEN and CDR2 SYDVKM. The CDR3 region is CASFTGHSTSNQPQHF. The CDR3 DNA sequence: TGTGCCAGCTTTACGGGACACTCCACTAGCAATCAGCCCCAGCATTTT.

This chain connects TRBV25-1 to TRBJ1-2; no clear D. Trimming took 1 base from V and 1 from J, leaving 13 bases between them. CDR1 is MGHDK, CDR2 SYGVNS, per germline. This CDR3 spans 16 amino acids. CDR3 region: CASSESEGVFNYGYTF. Written as DNA, the CDR3 is TGTGCCAGCAGTGAATCGGAGGGCGTTTTTAACTATGGCTACACCTTC.

This chain connects TRBV9 to TRBJ2-2; 7 positions agree with TRBD2. J lost 0 bases, V lost 4 bases, and 6 bases had no gene match. CDR3 length: 16 residues. The germline V gene has CDR1 SGDLS and CDR2 YYNGEE. The CDR3 bases are TGTGCCAGCAGCCCCCGGAGCGGGGCGAACACCGGGGAGCTGTTTTTT. It specifies CASSPRSGANTGELFF.

This clone is a singleton in its sample. The rearrangement uses TRBV11-2 and TRBJ2-1; D remains unclear. The germline V gene has CDR1 SGHAT and CDR2 FQNNGV. V was cut by 5 bases and J by 0 bases, with 8 bases left in between. The CDR3 is 14 residues long. The CDR3 coding sequence is TGTGCCAGCAGCCTCCGAAGCTCCTACAATGAGCAGTTCTTC. As protein: CASSLRSSYNEQFF. Full variable domain (outside the CDR3, taken from reference TRBV11-2 and TRBJ2-1): EAGVAQSPRYKIIEKRQSVAFWCNPISGHATLYWYQQILGQGPKLLIQFQNNGVVDDSQLPKDRFSAERLKGVDSTLKIQPAKLEDSAVYLCASSLRSSYNEQFFGPGTRLTVL.

The chain couples TRBV4-1 to TRBJ2-2; 11 nucleotides agree with TRBD2. This CDR3 spans 19 amino acids. Unmatched junction bases numbered 14, after V lost 4 bases and J lost 4 bases. The germline V gene encodes CDR1 MGHRA and CDR2 YSYEKL. The CDR3 spells CASSRRLAGKTTLTGELFF. CDR3 DNA sequence: TGCGCCAGCAGCCGTAGACTAGCGGGAAAAACAACACTCACCGGGGAGCTGTTTTTT.

This chain links TRBV6-5 with TRBJ2-7; D remains ambiguous. CDR1 MNHEY and CDR2 SVGAGI come from the germline V gene. The CDR3 is 11 amino acids. Trimming shortened V by 5 bases and J by 6 bases, and 8 bases separated the two germline ends. CDR3 nucleotides: TGTGCCAGCAGTGCCGTGGGCGAGCAGTACTTC. Translation gives CASSAVGEQYF.